This is a list of T cell receptor beta chains from one sample in a study of CD8 T cell repertoires and HIV-1 epitope variants. Data came from immunoSEQ multiplex PCR; TCRdb stores just in-frame clones and leaves some out. The table has 4,000 to 5,500 clones, approximately 67% seen once. No antigen is known for these receptors. The material sequenced was cultured CD8+ T cells derived from PBMCs. These receptors came from a male donor with HIV. CDR3s include the opening cysteine and the closing phenylalanine or tryptophan. D genes are given only for firm matches. A row's size may be missing; if present it is once, few, many or a size class.

j_call: TRBJ1-2; clone_size: once; d_call: TRBD1; v_call: TRBV29-1; cdr3_nt: TGCAGCGTTTATAACGGACAGGGCGTGTCGGATGGCTACACCTTC; cdr3_aa: CSVYNGQGVSDGYTF
j_call: TRBJ2-3; clone_size: once; d_call: TRBD2; v_call: TRBV6-4; cdr3_nt: TGTGCCAGCAGTGAAGCGGGGGGCACAGATACGCAGTATTTT; cdr3_aa: CASSEAGGTDTQYF
j_call: TRBJ1-3; clone_size: -; d_call: -; v_call: TRBV27; cdr3_nt: TGTGCCAGCAGTTTAAAGGCCGCAGGGAGCTCTGGAAACACCATATATTTT; cdr3_aa: CASSLKAAGSSGNTIYF
j_call: TRBJ1-5; clone_size: -; d_call: TRBD1; v_call: TRBV19; cdr3_nt: TGTGCCAGTAGCCTAGGACAGGGGGTTTTTAGCAATCAGCCCCAGCATTTT; cdr3_aa: CASSLGQGVFSNQPQHF
j_call: TRBJ1-3; clone_size: -; d_call: -; v_call: TRBV5-5; cdr3_nt: TGTGCCAGCAGCTTGGGATGGACCTCTGGAAACACCATATATTTT; cdr3_aa: CASSLGWTSGNTIYF
j_call: TRBJ1-2; clone_size: once; d_call: -; v_call: TRBV6-5; cdr3_nt: TGTGCCAGCAGACCGCGGACGGACTATGGCTACACCTTC; cdr3_aa: CASRPRTDYGYTF
j_call: TRBJ1-2; clone_size: -; d_call: -; v_call: TRBV6-5; cdr3_nt: TGTGCCGGAGGGGACGGTCCTAACTATGGCTACACCTTC; cdr3_aa: CAGGDGPNYGYTF
j_call: TRBJ1-4; clone_size: -; d_call: -; v_call: TRBV9; cdr3_nt: TGTGCCAGCAGCGAACAGGGAGCTAATGAAAAACTGTTTTTT; cdr3_aa: CASSEQGANEKLFF
j_call: TRBJ1-3; clone_size: once; d_call: -; v_call: TRBV7-6; cdr3_nt: TGTGCCAGCAGCTCGCTAGAGGGTCGGCGGATCCTCTCTGGAAACACCATATATTTT; cdr3_aa: CASSSLEGRRILSGNTIYF
j_call: TRBJ2-1; clone_size: -; d_call: TRBD1; v_call: TRBV6-6; cdr3_nt: TGTGCCAGCAGTTACGGACAGGGGTCGTACAATGAGCAGTTCTTC; cdr3_aa: CASSYGQGSYNEQFF
j_call: TRBJ2-1; clone_size: -; d_call: -; v_call: TRBV7-6; cdr3_nt: TGTGCCAGCAGCGCAGGCAGGGGGGATAACAATGAGCAGTTCTTC; cdr3_aa: CASSAGRGDNNEQFF
j_call: TRBJ2-7; clone_size: -; d_call: -; v_call: TRBV7-8; cdr3_nt: TGTGCCAGCAGCTCGGACCGATCCTCCTACGAGCAGTACTTC; cdr3_aa: CASSSDRSSYEQYF
j_call: TRBJ2-2; clone_size: -; d_call: -; v_call: TRBV21-1; cdr3_nt: TGTGCCAGCAGCCGTTCCCCGGGACTAGCGGGAGGGCCCTCTGGGGAGCTGTTTTTT; cdr3_aa: CASSRSPGLAGGPSGELFF
j_call: TRBJ2-7; clone_size: -; d_call: -; v_call: TRBV28; cdr3_nt: TGTGCCAGCAGGCTGAACCGCTGGGACTCGTCCTACGAGCAGTACTTC; cdr3_aa: CASRLNRWDSSYEQYF
j_call: TRBJ2-4; clone_size: -; d_call: -; v_call: TRBV5-6; cdr3_nt: TGTGCCAGCAGCTTGGCCCAAAACATTCAGTACTTC; cdr3_aa: CASSLAQNIQYF
j_call: TRBJ2-1; clone_size: -; d_call: -; v_call: TRBV7-9; cdr3_nt: TGTGCCAGCAGCTTGGGTGTAGGGGCTCGAGAGCAGTTCTTC; cdr3_aa: CASSLGVGAREQFF
j_call: TRBJ2-1; clone_size: -; d_call: -; v_call: TRBV5-4; cdr3_nt: TGTGCCAGCAGGATGGACAGCCACAATGAGCAGTTCTTC; cdr3_aa: CASRMDSHNEQFF
j_call: TRBJ2-7; clone_size: -; d_call: -; v_call: TRBV7-8; cdr3_nt: TGTGCCAGCAGCTTAAAATGGGTTAGTGGCGAGCAGTACTTC; cdr3_aa: CASSLKWVSGEQYF
j_call: TRBJ1-5; clone_size: -; d_call: -; v_call: TRBV13; cdr3_nt: TGTGCCAGCAGCCAAAGGTATAGCAATCAGCCCCAGCATTTT; cdr3_aa: CASSQRYSNQPQHF
j_call: TRBJ2-7; clone_size: -; d_call: TRBD2; v_call: TRBV10-3; cdr3_nt: TGTGCCATCAGGACTAGCGGGGGGGGAGCCTACGAGCAGTACTTC; cdr3_aa: CAIRTSGGGAYEQYF
j_call: TRBJ1-1; clone_size: few; d_call: -; v_call: TRBV27; cdr3_nt: TGTGCCAGCAGTTTATCAGTCCGCACTGAAGCTTTCTTT; cdr3_aa: CASSLSVRTEAFF
j_call: TRBJ2-1; clone_size: -; d_call: TRBD1; v_call: TRBV27; cdr3_nt: TGTGCCACACCGGGACAGGGAGGAGGGCATTCCTACAATGAGCAGTTCTTC; cdr3_aa: CATPGQGGGHSYNEQFF
j_call: TRBJ1-2; clone_size: -; d_call: -; v_call: TRBV7-7; cdr3_nt: TGCGCCAGCAGCCAAGATCCCCCAGACTTGGACTATGGCTACACCTTC; cdr3_aa: CASSQDPPDLDYGYTF
j_call: TRBJ2-1; clone_size: -; d_call: TRBD1; v_call: TRBV7-9; cdr3_nt: TGTGCCAGCAGCTTCCCGGGACAGGGGTACAATGAGCAGTTCTTC; cdr3_aa: CASSFPGQGYNEQFF
j_call: TRBJ2-1; clone_size: -; d_call: TRBD1; v_call: TRBV30; cdr3_nt: TGTGCCTGGAATACGGGACAGGGTATTAATGAGCAGTTCTTC; cdr3_aa: CAWNTGQGINEQFF
j_call: TRBJ1-1; clone_size: few; d_call: -; v_call: TRBV19; cdr3_nt: TGTGCCAGTAGCCCGGGTTGGGGCACTGAAGCTTTCTTT; cdr3_aa: CASSPGWGTEAFF
j_call: TRBJ2-7; clone_size: -; d_call: TRBD1; v_call: TRBV5-4; cdr3_nt: TGTGCCAGCAGCGTAAACAGGGGCACCCCATCCTACGAGCAGTACTTC; cdr3_aa: CASSVNRGTPSYEQYF